This TCR beta chain was found in a study of blood T cell repertoires in COVID-19. J was trimmed by 4 bases and V by 5 bases; bases with no gene match: 7. CDR3 size: 15 residues. Looked up from germline, CDR1 is SGHNT and CDR2 is YYREEE (reference sequence). Here immunoSEQ multiplex PCR was the method, and the copy in TCRdb shows in-frame clones only, minus some. The data contain 180,000 or so clones, around four fifths of them singletons. The gene calls are TRBV5-4 and TRBJ2-3; 10 positions match TRBD1. The sequencing sample was made of peripheral blood. This sequence was found in a woman older than 75 with active or convalescent COVID-19. The CDR3 region has the DNA TGTGCCAGCAGGCCGACAGGGGGCTTCGCAGATACGCAGTATTTT. Translation: CASRPTGGFADTQYF.